The clone carrying this T cell receptor (beta chain) has more than one count but fewer than ten. This entry comes from a study of T-cell reconstitution after alpha-beta-depleted transplantation in children. Unique molecular identifiers were incorporated during preparation of the TCRbeta library. Using its own MiXCR run on the PCR reads, TCRdb lists one record per CDR3 protein. The table shows roughly 590,000 distinct CDR3 sequences, with 16% occurring only once. The source was PBMCs from the stem cell graft donor, collected from the stem cell graft. The clonotype originates from a human donor who donated a stem cell graft to a child with acute myeloid leukemia.

In nucleotides, the CDR3 is TGTGCCAGCAGTTACTCCCCTAGCGGCACCGGGGAGCTGTTTTTT. Its protein product is CASSYSPSGTGELFF. The genes are TRBV6-5 and TRBJ2-2; 7 nucleotides match TRBD2. The J segment lost 4 bases and the V segment lost 0 bases, leaving 2 bases of the junction unmatched. The CDR3 has 15 amino acids. The V gene's germline CDR1 is MNHEY and CDR2 SVGAGI.